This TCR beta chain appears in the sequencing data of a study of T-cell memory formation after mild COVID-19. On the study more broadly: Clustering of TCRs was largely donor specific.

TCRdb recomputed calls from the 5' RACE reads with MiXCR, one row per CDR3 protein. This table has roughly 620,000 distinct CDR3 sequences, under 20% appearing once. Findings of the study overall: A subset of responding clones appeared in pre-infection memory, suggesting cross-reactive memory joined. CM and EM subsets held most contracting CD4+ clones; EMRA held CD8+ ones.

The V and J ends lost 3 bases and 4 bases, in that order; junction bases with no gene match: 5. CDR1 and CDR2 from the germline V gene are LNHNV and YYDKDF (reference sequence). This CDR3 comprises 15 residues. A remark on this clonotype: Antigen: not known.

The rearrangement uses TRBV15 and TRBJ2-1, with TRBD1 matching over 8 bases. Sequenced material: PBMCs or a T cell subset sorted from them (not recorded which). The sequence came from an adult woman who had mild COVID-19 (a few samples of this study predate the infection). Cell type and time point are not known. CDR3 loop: CATSSTGGPYNEQFF. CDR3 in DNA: TGTGCCACCAGCAGTACAGGGGGACCATACAATGAGCAGTTCTTC.